This T cell receptor beta chain stems from a study of blood T cell repertoires in COVID-19. At the level of the study: Nucleic acid was either cDNA or gDNA, and it came from T cells, B-cell-depleted T cells, or PBMCs.

Clones were read by immunoSEQ multiplex PCR, and TCRdb kept only the in-frame ones, dropping some. This table holds about 140,000 clones, around 90% found once. The CDR3 is made up of 13 amino acids. The V end was cut by 0 bases, the J end by 3 bases, with 3 bases between. CDR1 and CDR2 from the germline V gene are LGHDT and YNNKEL (reference sequence). A single count supports this clone. The V gene is TRBV3-1 (or the pseudogene TRBV3-2), the J gene TRBJ1-5, with D uncertain. Sample: peripheral blood. This clonotype was sampled from a human donor with COVID-19, enrolled during active disease. The donor label of this sample is uncertain. The CDR3 region is CASSQDHNQPQHF. DNA of the CDR3: TGTGCCAGCAGCCAAGACCACAATCAGCCCCAGCATTTT.